This TCR beta chain was identified during a study of T cells after yellow fever vaccination (dated by TCRdb to between 2018 and 2021). General notes on the study: Memory subsets (EM, EMRA, CM and Tscm) were sorted on a BD FACS Aria III using CD3, CD45RA, CCR7 and CD95 staining. Two healthy male donors made up the cohort, one aged 18 to 30 years and the other aged 30 to 40 years. Libraries from fractions with low cell numbers were prepared with the SMART-Seq v4 Ultra Low Input RNA kit. Bulk TCR alpha and beta repertoires were sequenced longitudinally to track T-cell clones before and after primary and booster YFV17D yellow fever vaccination. Blood samples were taken at several timepoints before and after primary and secondary immunization, and bulk PBMC replicates and cell subsets were isolated. Memory subsets were sorted on days 0, 15 and 45 and at 18 months following primary vaccination, and on days 0, 15 and 45 following the 30-year booster. Overall study results and their limits: A small fraction of clonotypes showed up in both the CD4 and CD8 compartments, probably as a result of convergent recombination. The secondary T-cell response was found to be weaker but faster than the primary response, with a peak reached on day 5 rather than on day 15. In the sorted memory subsets on day 0, nearly all vaccine-responding clonotypes were below the level of detection. Most clones expanded after primary vaccination were re-detected after the booster (about 95% of CD4 and 88% of CD8), suggesting broad memory maintenance. FACS-sorted repertoires could contain abundant contaminating clonotypes from the bulk population, so computational filtering was required. Only two donors were included in the study, so the extent to which the findings can be generalized is limited.

As for this clonotype: Per-base quality was not reported, and no clone a single base away is much larger than it.

Sequencer: Illumina NovaSeq 6000. TCR cDNA was synthesized by 5'RACE template switching, through which a universal primer site and unique molecular identifiers were introduced. Priming of cDNA synthesis was performed from both the TCR alpha and TCR beta constant segments. Two PCR steps were used to amplify libraries, with sample barcodes and sequencing adapters being added in the second step. Sequencing of libraries was done on Illumina HiSeq 2500 (2x100 bp) or NovaSeq (2x150 bp). Turning to the authors' computational methods: Demultiplexing of reads and collapsing into UMI consensus sequences were performed with MIGEC, and V(D)J alignment was carried out with MiXCR. Clonotypes responding to the vaccine were identified with edgeR on replicate PBMC samples, with the criteria of FDR below 0.01 and a log2 fold change above 5 up to day 15. Each bulk clonotype received a CD4 or CD8 identity based on whether the sequenced CD4 or CD8 repertoire contained that clonotype at higher abundance. To estimate the distribution of each clone across memory phenotypes, clonotype frequencies in memory subsets were weighted by FACS-sorted cell numbers. TCRdb ran its own pipeline on the public reads, namely fastp trimming at Q25 and MiXCR clone calling, and kept in-frame beta chains. CDR3 protein sequences are deduplicated, and each keeps its most common genes and DNA. TCRdb's processing, not the authors', yielded these V and J calls. Across this sample there are about 53,000 distinct CDR3 sequences, with about 5% seen only once. The ten biggest clones cover roughly 28% of the sample.

The sample's treatment or condition, from its label and the paper: live attenuated yellow fever vaccine strain. A standard Ficoll-Paque protocol was used to isolate PBMCs from peripheral blood. The RNeasy Micro Kit was used to extract RNA from sorted memory subsets. V is reduced by 0 bases and J by 0 bases, leaving a spacing of 1 base between them. CDR1 is given as SGHRS and CDR2 as YFSETQ, both from the germline V gene. From the cysteine through the phenylalanine, the CDR3 covers 14 amino acids. Kept here is only the CDR3 DNA, which spans 42 bases and is read in frame from base 1. The input for sequencing was PBMCs, either bulk or a sorted T-cell subset (CD4+, CD8+, memory, or dextramer-sorted; not recorded which), taken on the day of the yellow fever booster vaccination. The sequence came from a man between 18 and 35 years old who received the YFV17D yellow fever vaccine. Recombination connected TRBV5-1 to TRBJ2-6, with no confidently assigned D gene. The CDR3: CASSLDSGANVLTF. The sequenced DNA: TGCGCCAGCAGCTTGGACTCTGGGGCCAACGTCCTGACTTTC.